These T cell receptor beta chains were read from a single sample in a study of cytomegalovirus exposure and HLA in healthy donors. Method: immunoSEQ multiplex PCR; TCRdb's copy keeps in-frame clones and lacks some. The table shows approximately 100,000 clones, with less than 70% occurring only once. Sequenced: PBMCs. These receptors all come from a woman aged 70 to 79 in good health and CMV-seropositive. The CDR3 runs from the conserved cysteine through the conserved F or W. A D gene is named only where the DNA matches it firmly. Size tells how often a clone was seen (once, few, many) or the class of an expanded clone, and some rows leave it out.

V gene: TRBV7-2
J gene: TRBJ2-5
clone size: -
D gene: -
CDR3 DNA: TGTGCCAGCAGCTTGGCTAGGGAGACCCAGTACTTC
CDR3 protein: CASSLARETQYF

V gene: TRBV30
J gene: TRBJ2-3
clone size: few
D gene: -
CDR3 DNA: TGTGCCTGGGGCATGGTCAATACGCAGTATTTT
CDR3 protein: CAWGMVNTQYF

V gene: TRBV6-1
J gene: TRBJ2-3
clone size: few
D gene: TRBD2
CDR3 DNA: TGTGCCAGCAGGACCGGGGGGGCCCCAGATACGCAGTATTTT
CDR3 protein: CASRTGGAPDTQYF

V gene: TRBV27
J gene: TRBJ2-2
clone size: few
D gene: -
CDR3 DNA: TGTGCCAGCAGTTCAACGGGACTTAACACCGGGGAGCTGTTTTTT
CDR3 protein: CASSSTGLNTGELFF

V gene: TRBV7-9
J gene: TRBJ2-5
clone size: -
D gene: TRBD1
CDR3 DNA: TGTGCCAGCAGCTCGTCCCGGACAGGGTCAGGCGAGACCCAGTACTTC
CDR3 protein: CASSSSRTGSGETQYF

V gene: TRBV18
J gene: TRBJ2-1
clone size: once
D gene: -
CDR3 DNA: TGTGCCAGCTCGCCCCAGGGGGAGGCTTACAATGAGCAGTTCTTC
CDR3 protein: CASSPQGEAYNEQFF

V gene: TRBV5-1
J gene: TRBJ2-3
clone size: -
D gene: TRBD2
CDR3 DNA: TGCGCCAGCAGCACTCCCCTACTAGCGGATACGCAGTATTTT
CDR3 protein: CASSTPLLADTQYF

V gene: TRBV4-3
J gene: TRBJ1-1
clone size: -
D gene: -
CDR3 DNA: TGCGCCAGCAGCCAAGGCCTTCTTGTGACCCGGGGTGAAGCTTTCTTT
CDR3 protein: CASSQGLLVTRGEAFF

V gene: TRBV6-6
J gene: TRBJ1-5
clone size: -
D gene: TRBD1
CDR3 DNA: TGTGCCAGCAGTTACACTCAGGGGGCTGGCAATCAGCCCCAGCATTTT
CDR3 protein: CASSYTQGAGNQPQHF

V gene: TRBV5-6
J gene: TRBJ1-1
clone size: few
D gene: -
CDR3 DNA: TGTGCCAGCAGCTTTGGGGGGAGCGAAGCTTTCTTT
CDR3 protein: CASSFGGSEAFF

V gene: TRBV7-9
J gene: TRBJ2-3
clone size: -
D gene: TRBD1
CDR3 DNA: TGTGCCAGCAGCGCGTGGACAGGGGGCTCAGATACGCAGTATTTT
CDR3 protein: CASSAWTGGSDTQYF